A selection of T cell receptor beta chains follows, all from one sample in a study of CD8 T cells in Susac syndrome. TCRdb itself ran the immunoSEQ multiplex PCR reads through MiXCR, one entry per CDR3 protein. The profile covers around 180,000 distinct CDR3 sequences, with 85% to 95% appearing a single time and 0.095% to 0.13% taken by the ten largest. The specimen was CD4+ T cells from PBMCs. These receptors all stem from a human donor with Susac syndrome. Each CDR3 is given with its conserved first and last residue. A D gene is named only where the DNA matches it firmly. The size entry is marked missing in some rows and otherwise reads once, few, many or a size class.

D gene	V gene	clone size	J gene	CDR3 DNA	CDR3 protein
TRBD1	TRBV5-6	.	TRBJ2-5	TGTGCCAGCAGTGGACAGGGGGTTTTGGAGACCCAGTACTTC	CASSGQGVLETQYF
.	TRBV30	.	TRBJ1-1	TGTGCCTGGAGTGTCAAAGGGACTACTGAAGCTTTCTTT	CAWSVKGTTEAFF
.	TRBV9	.	TRBJ2-7	TGTGCCAGCAGCGCATACAGGGATCCCACCTACGAGCAGTACTTC	CASSAYRDPTYEQYF
.	TRBV20-1	.	TRBJ1-5	TGCAGTGCACAGATGGGGGGGGTGGGTCAGCCCCAGCATTTT	CSAQMGGVGQPQHF
TRBD2	TRBV7-3	.	TRBJ2-3	TGTGCCAGCAGCCCGCCCGGGACTAAGGATACGCAGTATTTT	CASSPPGTKDTQYF
.	TRBV20-1	.	TRBJ2-7	TGCAGTGCTAGTGGGATTACGGCGGACGAGCAGTACTTC	CSASGITADEQYF
TRBD2	TRBV20-1	.	TRBJ2-1	TGCAGTGCTTCTCCGGGGACTAGTCTGGGAAATGAGCAGTTCTTC	CSASPGTSLGNEQFF
.	TRBV12-3/TRBV12-4	few	TRBJ2-5	TGTGCCAGCTCGGCGCGGCGCCAAGAGACCCAGTACTTC	CASSARRQETQYF
TRBD1	TRBV20-1	.	TRBJ2-1	TGCAGTGCACCCTATGACAGGGGGGACGAGCAGTTCTTC	CSAPYDRGDEQFF
TRBD2	TRBV4-2	.	TRBJ2-5	TGTGCCAGCAGCCGGGGGCGAGCGGGGGAAGAGACCCAGTACTTC	CASSRGRAGEETQYF
TRBD1	TRBV7-8	.	TRBJ1-5	TGTGCCAGCAGCTTAGGCACCGGGACAGGGGAGTTCCAGCATTTT	CASSLGTGTGEFQHF
.	TRBV12-3/TRBV12-4	.	TRBJ2-7	TGTGCCAGCAGTTTAAAAACTGGAGAGCAGTACTTC	CASSLKTGEQYF
.	TRBV7-8	.	TRBJ2-6	TGTGCCAGCAGCTCGGGGCTATCTGGGGCCAACGTCCTGACTTTC	CASSSGLSGANVLTF
.	TRBV12-3/TRBV12-4	.	TRBJ2-2	TGTGCCAGCGGACAGTTCACCGGGGAGCTGTTTTTT	CASGQFTGELFF
.	TRBV25-1	.	TRBJ1-4	TGTGCCAGCAGTACCCTCGGGGGTGGGAATGAAAAACTGTTTTTT	CASSTLGGGNEKLFF
TRBD1	TRBV6-1	.	TRBJ1-1	TGTGCCAGCACCTCGACAGGGCCGCTTAGAGCTTTCTTT	CASTSTGPLRAFF
TRBD1	TRBV10-2	.	TRBJ1-2	TGCGCCAGCAGTGTTCGGGACAGTCCCAATGGCTACACCTTC	CASSVRDSPNGYTF
.	TRBV5-1	.	TRBJ1-2	TGCGCCAGCACCCAACAGGGAGGTGGCTACACCTTC	CASTQQGGGYTF
.	TRBV7-9	once	TRBJ1-1	TGTGCCAGCAGCTTAGCAGGGATCACTGAAGCTTTCTTT	CASSLAGITEAFF
TRBD1	TRBV29-1	.	TRBJ2-5	TGCAGCGCTGGGACAGGAGATCTAGAGACCCAGTACTTC	CSAGTGDLETQYF
TRBD1	TRBV20-1	.	TRBJ1-2	TGCAGTGCTTCGTCACCGGGACAGGGGACGTCACTGGATGGCTACACCTTC	CSASSPGQGTSLDGYTF
.	TRBV15	.	TRBJ2-6	TGTGCCACCAGCAGAGCCCTTTTCGCTGGGGCCAACGTCCTGACTTTC	CATSRALFAGANVLTF
TRBD1	TRBV2	once	TRBJ1-2	TGTGCCAGCAGGTCAGGGACAGTTGTACGCTATGGCTACACCTTC	CASRSGTVVRYGYTF
TRBD1	TRBV6-5	.	TRBJ1-2	TGTGCCAGCACGACAGGGGTTGGCTACACCTTC	CASTTGVGYTF
.	TRBV25-1	.	TRBJ1-2	TGTGCCAGCAGTGATACGGGACCTCAGGGTTTCATGTATGGCTACACCTTC	CASSDTGPQGFMYGYTF
TRBD1	TRBV6-2/TRBV6-3	.	TRBJ1-6	TGTGCCAGGGACAGGAATTCACCCCTCCACTTT	CARDRNSPLHF
TRBD1	TRBV11-2	.	TRBJ2-7	TGTGCCAGCAGCTTCGACAGGGCCGGCGAGCAGTACTTC	CASSFDRAGEQYF
.	TRBV5-1	.	TRBJ2-5	TGCGCCAGCAGCCTACAGGCACAAGAGACCCAGTACTTC	CASSLQAQETQYF
.	TRBV24-1	.	TRBJ2-5	TGTGCCACCAGACGAGAGACCCAGTACTTC	CATRRETQYF
TRBD1	TRBV4-2	.	TRBJ2-1	TGTGCCAGCAGCCTGTTACTCTTGGCCGGGACAGGGGGTAATGAGCAGTTCTTC	CASSLLLLAGTGGNEQFF
.	TRBV7-6	.	TRBJ1-1	TGTGCTAGCCGGAGTCGGGATATTAACACTGAAGCTTTCTTT	CASRSRDINTEAFF
.	TRBV27	few	TRBJ2-1	TGTGCCAGCAGCCGTCCTTTGGGGGCCATCAATGAGCAGTTCTTC	CASSRPLGAINEQFF
TRBD2	TRBV6-6	.	TRBJ2-5	TGTGCCAGCAGTTACTTAGCGGGCCTTCAAGAGACCCAGTACTTC	CASSYLAGLQETQYF
TRBD1	TRBV29-1	.	TRBJ2-1	TGCAGCGTTGGCTTAGGGACAGCCTACAATGAGCAGTTCTTC	CSVGLGTAYNEQFF
.	TRBV9	.	TRBJ1-3	TGTGCCAGCAGCTCCGGGAGGGTTACTGGAAACACCATATATTTT	CASSSGRVTGNTIYF
.	TRBV4-2	.	TRBJ1-1	TGTGCCAGCAGCCAAGATCGAGGCACTGAAGCTTTCTTT	CASSQDRGTEAFF
.	TRBV28	.	TRBJ2-5	TGTGCCAGCAGTTTATCCAGGGGCGATCAAGAGACCCAGTACTTC	CASSLSRGDQETQYF
TRBD1	TRBV6-5	.	TRBJ1-1	TGTGCCAGCAGTTTACTCGCGGGACAGACGAACACTGAAGCTTTCTTT	CASSLLAGQTNTEAFF
.	TRBV5-1	.	TRBJ2-7	TGCGCCAGCAGCGTAGCCGGGACGTACTCCTACGAGCAGTACTTC	CASSVAGTYSYEQYF
TRBD1	TRBV14	few	TRBJ2-7	TGTGCCAGCAGCCGCGTGGGACAGGGGCCGCGTAACGAGCAGTACTTC	CASSRVGQGPRNEQYF
.	TRBV5-4	once	TRBJ2-5	TGTGCCAGCAGCTTCCCCGGGACGGAGACCCAGTACTTC	CASSFPGTETQYF
.	TRBV4-2	.	TRBJ1-4	TGTGCCAGCAGCGCTAACTATAATGAAAAACTGTTTTTT	CASSANYNEKLFF
.	TRBV20-1	.	TRBJ2-5	TGCAGTGCTAGATCCCCAGGGACCCATAAAGATGCCCAGTACTTC	CSARSPGTHKDAQYF
.	TRBV20-1	.	TRBJ2-3	TGCAGTGCCGAAGGCACTAGCAGGGGGGCGACAGATACGCAGTATTTT	CSAEGTSRGATDTQYF